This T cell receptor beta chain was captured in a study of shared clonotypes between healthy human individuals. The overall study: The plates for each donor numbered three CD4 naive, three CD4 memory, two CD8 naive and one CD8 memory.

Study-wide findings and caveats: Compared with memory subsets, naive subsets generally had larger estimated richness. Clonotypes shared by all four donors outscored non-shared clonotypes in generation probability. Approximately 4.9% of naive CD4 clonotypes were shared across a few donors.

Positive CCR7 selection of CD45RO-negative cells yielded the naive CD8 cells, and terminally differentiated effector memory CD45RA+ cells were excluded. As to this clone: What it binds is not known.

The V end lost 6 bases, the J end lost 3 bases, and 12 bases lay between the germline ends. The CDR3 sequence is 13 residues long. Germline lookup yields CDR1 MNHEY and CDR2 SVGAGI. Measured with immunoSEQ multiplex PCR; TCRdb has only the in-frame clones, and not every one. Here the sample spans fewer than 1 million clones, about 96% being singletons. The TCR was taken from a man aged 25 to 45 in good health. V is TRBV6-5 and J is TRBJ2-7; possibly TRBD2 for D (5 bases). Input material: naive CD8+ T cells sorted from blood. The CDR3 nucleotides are TGTGCCAGCAGCCGAGGGAGATTCTACGAGCAGTACTTC. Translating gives CASSRGRFYEQYF.